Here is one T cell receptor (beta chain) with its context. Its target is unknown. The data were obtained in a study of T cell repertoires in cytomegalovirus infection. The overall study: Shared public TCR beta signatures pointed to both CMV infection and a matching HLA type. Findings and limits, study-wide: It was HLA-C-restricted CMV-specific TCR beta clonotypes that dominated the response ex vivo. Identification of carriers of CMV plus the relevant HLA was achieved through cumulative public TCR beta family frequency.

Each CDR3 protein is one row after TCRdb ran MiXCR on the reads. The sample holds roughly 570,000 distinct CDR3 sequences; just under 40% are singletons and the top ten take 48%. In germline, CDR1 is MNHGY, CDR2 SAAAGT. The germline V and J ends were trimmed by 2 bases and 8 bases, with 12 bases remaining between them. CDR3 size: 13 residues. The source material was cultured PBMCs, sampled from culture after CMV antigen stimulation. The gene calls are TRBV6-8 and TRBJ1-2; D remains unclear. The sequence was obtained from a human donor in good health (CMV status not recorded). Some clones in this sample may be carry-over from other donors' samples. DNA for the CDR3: TGTGCCAGCAGTTACCGTTCTCGAGACGGCTACACCTTC. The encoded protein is CASSYRSRDGYTF.